This record looks at one T cell receptor beta chain sequence and its context. Its antigen is not yet known. Base qualities were left out, and no much larger clone turns up one base away. The sample comes from a study of blood T cell repertoires in COVID-19 (dated by TCRdb to about 2020). Regarding the complete study: Samples covering the acute and convalescent phases of COVID-19 were provided by collaborators in the United States, Italy and Spain. The prospective study material was composed of cDNA or gDNA derived from T cells, B-cell-depleted T cells, or PBMCs. The dataset comprised deeply sampled blood TCRbeta repertoires from subjects exposed to, actively infected with, or recovered from COVID-19. The repertoires were released in a freely available public database meant as a resource for research on the immune response to SARS-CoV-2. The samples were drawn from the first 160 participants of the ongoing ImmuneRACE study and from 950 to 1,500 subjects provided by 6 global collaborators. Nearly every sample came with metadata listing a de-identified subject ID, COVID-19 status, age in years and sex. HLA class I and class II types, where available, came from metadata supplied by the sample provider rather than from assay-based typing.

The CDR3 starts with the cysteine, ends with the phenylalanine, and has 15 residues. Just the 45-base CDR3 DNA is kept, in frame starting at base 1. CDR1 and CDR2 (SGHDT, YYEEEE) derive from the germline V gene. Between the V and J ends, shortened by 4 bases and 7 bases respectively, the junction contains 21 bases. What the work shows at the level of the full study, not this receptor alone: The amount of clinical and demographic metadata varied by source and participant and was provided uncurated.

TCRbeta CDR3 regions were amplified from genomic DNA by means of the immunoSEQ Assay, a bias-controlled multiplex PCR. For the original study's pipeline: Nucleated cell counts per sample were estimated from amplification of reference gene primers within the assay. Sequence reads were collapsed and filtered to measure the absolute abundance of every unique TCRbeta CDR3 rearrangement. For each sample, productive Simpson clonality was calculated as the square root of Simpson's diversity index over productive rearrangements. Drawn from immuneACCESS, this table holds only the in-frame rearrangements with V and J called that TCRdb kept. Clones are partly lost; checked studies trace under half to an unresolved V gene and leave the rest unexplained. V and J calls plus clone size are reproduced from that table; the DNA served to infer D and trimming. The sample includes about 86,000 clones, with about nine tenths observed a single time. Together, the top ten hold more than 0.95% of the sample.

Collaborating institutions collected whole blood in K2EDTA tubes following their own protocols. Collaborator samples were shipped for TCRbeta analysis as frozen whole blood, isolated PBMCs, or DNA extracted from either sample type. The origin of this receptor is a human donor in a cohort sampled during active COVID-19. Source material: peripheral blood. Recombination linked TRBV5-6 to TRBJ2-7, with a weak D call of TRBD2 (6 bases match). The nucleotide sequence is given as TGTGCCAGCAGCCCTATACACGGGAGAGGGGAAGAGCAGTACTTC. Translated, this gives CASSPIHGRGEEQYF.